The 26 T cell receptor beta chains below all came from one sample that was sequenced in a study of shared clonotypes between healthy human individuals. TCRdb's table, derived via immunoSEQ multiplex PCR, lists solely in-frame clones and lacks some. The profile covers fewer than 1.4 million clones, with roughly 74% appearing a single time and roughly 0.55% taken by the ten largest. The sequenced material came from memory CD4+ T cells from PBMCs. Indicated subset: CD45RA-negative fraction. The receptors were gathered from a man between 18 and 29 years old in good health. Some clones in this sample may be carry-over from other donors' samples.

The genes are TRBV7-8 and TRBJ2-7; 7 bases agree with TRBD2. Germline assignment: CDR1 SGHVS and CDR2 FQNEAQ. This CDR3 has 15 amino acids. The V segment lost 0 bases and the J segment 6 bases; nucleotides outside the gene matches: 8. As DNA, the CDR3 is TGTGCCAGCAGCTTAGCGACCCCGGGAGGAGGCGAGCAGTACTTC. This translates into CASSLATPGGGEQYF.

The CDR3 bases are TGCGCCAGCAGCCGCCTCCAGGGGGTGGGCAGGGCTAGGGAAAAACTGTTTTTT. Its translation is CASSRLQGVGRAREKLFF. The V call is TRBV4-1, the J call TRBJ1-4, with 7 bases lining up with TRBD1. The J segment lost 8 bases and the V segment lost 4 bases, leaving 19 bases of the junction unmatched. The CDR3 totals 18 residues. Germline CDR1 and CDR2: MGHRA and YSYEKL.

J is TRBJ1-4 and V is TRBV6-1; perhaps TRBD1 as D (5 bases). The CDR3 totals 15 residues. Germline CDR1 is MNHNS and CDR2 is SASEGT. Trimming pared 4 bases from V and 8 bases from J, leaving 17 bases between. The DNA for the CDR3 is TGTGCCAGCAGTGGGGACCCGGGACTTGGAGAAAAACTGTTTTTT. Translated: CASSGDPGLGEKLFF.

The chain joins TRBV2 to TRBJ1-4, with a possible D match to TRBD1 (5 bases). CDR3 size: 15 residues. V was shortened by 3 bases and J by 7 bases, with 15 bases between the two germline ends. The germline gives CDR1 SNHLY, CDR2 FYNNEI. CDR3 coding DNA: TGTGCCAGCAGTGATTTCAGGGCTTTAAGTGAAAAACTGTTTTTT. It translates to CASSDFRALSEKLFF.

The chain uses TRBV6-5 and TRBJ2-7; no reliable D call. There are 16 residues in the CDR3. Germline V gene sequence: CDR1 MNHEY, CDR2 SVGAGI. The ends were cut back, 2 bases at V and 2 bases at J, with 16 bases in the middle. CDR3: CASSYPSTVFPYEQYF. The CDR3 DNA reads as TGTGCCAGCAGTTACCCCTCTACAGTATTCCCCTACGAGCAGTACTTC.

This chain links TRBV5-1 with TRBJ2-5; D gene ambiguous. Trimming cost V 0 bases and J 5 bases, with 11 bases left between them. The CDR3 consists of 14 residues. Per germline, CDR1 SGHRS and CDR2 YFSETQ. CDR3 nucleotides: TGCGCCAGCAGCTTGGCTGGGTCTGAGGAGACCCAGTACTTC. Protein sequence: CASSLAGSEETQYF. The full variable domain, with the rest looked up from reference TRBV5-1 and TRBJ2-5, is KAGVTQTPRYLIKTRGQQVTLSCSPISGHRSVSWYQQTPGQGLQFLFEYFSETQRNKGNFPGRFSGRQFSNSRSEMNVSTLELGDSALYLCASSLAGSEETQYFGPGTRLLVL.

This clone was seen repeatedly, ten times or more. The chain employs TRBV11-1 and TRBJ2-3; D call uncertain. Per the germline V gene, CDR1 is SGHAT and CDR2 is FQDESV (reference sequence). V was trimmed by 5 bases and J by 6 bases, leaving 18 bases between them. This CDR3 spans 15 amino acids. The CDR3: CASSPQGGMADTQYF. CDR3 coding DNA: TGTGCCAGCAGCCCCCAAGGCGGCATGGCGGATACGCAGTATTTT.

The chain recombines TRBV28 with TRBJ2-7; D gene unclear. Trimming took off 2 bases at V and 6 bases at J, with 14 bases between the two ends. Looked up from germline, CDR1 is MDHEN and CDR2 is SYDVKM. The CDR3 is 14 amino acids. This CDR3 is CASSLVEPPCEQYF. The CDR3 DNA reads as TGTGCCAGCAGTTTAGTGGAGCCTCCCTGCGAGCAGTACTTC.

CDR3 loop: CSVGASGRYPDTQYF. DNA for the CDR3: TGCAGCGTCGGGGCTAGCGGGAGGTATCCAGATACGCAGTATTTT. This sequence joins TRBV29-1 and TRBJ2-3, with TRBD2 matching over 11 bases. The CDR3 loop spans 15 amino acids. The V gene's germline CDR1 is SQVTM and CDR2 ANQGSEA. V dropped 6 bases and J dropped 4; count of bases not matched to a gene: 9.

This clone was counted only a few times. This chain links TRBV11-3 with TRBJ1-3; D is ambiguous. Germline assignment: CDR1 SGHNT and CDR2 YENEEA. The CDR3 consists of 15 residues. The V and J ends lost 0 bases and 0 bases respectively, with 6 bases between them. The CDR3 loop reads CASSLDAGSGNTIYF. CDR3 nucleotide sequence: TGTGCCAGCAGCTTAGATGCAGGCTCTGGAAACACCATATATTTT.

The genes are TRBV29-1 and TRBJ1-1; D remains ambiguous. The germline V and J ends were trimmed by 8 bases and 3 bases, with 10 bases remaining between them. The CDR3 loop spans 11 amino acids. Looked up from germline, CDR1 is SQVTM and CDR2 is ANQGSEA. The DNA of the CDR3 is TGCAGCTCCGCCCGTGACACTGAAGCTTTCTTT. Its protein product is CSSARDTEAFF. Full variable domain (outside the CDR3, taken from reference TRBV29-1 and TRBJ1-1): SAVISQKPSRDICQRGTSLTIQCQVDSQVTMMFWYRQQPGQSLTLIATANQGSEATYESGFVIDKFPISRPNLTFSTLTVSNMSPEDSSIYLCSSARDTEAFFGQGTRLTVV.

The chain links TRBV11-2 to TRBJ2-1; 7 bases match TRBD1. Germline V gene sequence: CDR1 SGHAT, CDR2 FQNNGV. The CDR3 extends over 13 amino acids. V shed 6 bases and J 6 bases; nucleotides not matched to a gene: 5. The DNA for the CDR3 is TGTGCCAGCAGTCCGGACAGGCTCAATGAGCAGTTCTTC. Its translation is CASSPDRLNEQFF.

The chain is built from TRBV2 and TRBJ1-2, with no clear D. This CDR3 region has 12 residues. Looked up from germline, CDR1 is SNHLY and CDR2 is FYNNEI. V shed 4 bases and J shed 7 bases, with 10 bases lying between them. The chain's CDR3 is CASSAGDGGYTF. As DNA, the CDR3 is TGTGCCAGCAGTGCCGGGGATGGTGGCTACACCTTC.

This sequence joins TRBV4-3 and TRBJ2-7, with 8 bases identical to TRBD1. Losses at the gene ends were 4 bases for V and 4 bases for J; bases not matched to a gene: 6. This CDR3 spans 14 amino acids. CDR1 and CDR2 (germline): LGHNA, YSLEER. CDR3 residues: CASSPHGQGYEQYF. In DNA, the CDR3 is TGCGCCAGCAGCCCTCATGGACAGGGTTACGAGCAGTACTTC.

The J gene is TRBJ2-3, the V gene TRBV11-1; 9 bases line up with TRBD2. The CDR3 runs 15 residues. Trimming took 0 bases from V and 3 from J; bases not matched to a gene: 1. CDR1 and CDR2 (germline): SGHAT, FQDESV (reference sequence). The CDR3 DNA reads as TGTGCCAGCAGCTTAGCGACTAGCGGAACAGATACGCAGTATTTT. This codes for CASSLATSGTDTQYF.

The table lists this clone with a few counts. This rearrangement joins TRBV29-1 to TRBJ2-7; 9 nucleotides line up with TRBD2. Trimming removed 6 bases from V and 2 bases from J; junction bases left unmatched: 20. Germline CDR1 reads SQVTM; CDR2 reads ANQGSEA. This CDR3 has 18 amino acids. CDR3 DNA: TGCAGCGTCGTGTGGCTTCCAACACAAAGCGGGAGGACCTACGAGCAGTACTTC. Translated: CSVVWLPTQSGRTYEQYF.

In its sample, this clone was seen once. The chain carries TRBV27 and TRBJ1-4, with D maybe TRBD1 (6 bases). The CDR3 loop spans 18 amino acids. Trimming cost V 6 bases and J 8 bases, with 28 bases left between them. The V gene's germline CDR1 is MNHEY and CDR2 SMNVEV (reference sequence). CDR3 residues: CASRRNRASVEVSEKLFF. CDR3 bases: TGTGCCAGCAGGCGGAACAGGGCATCGGTCGAAGTAAGCGAAAAACTGTTTTTT.

The J gene is TRBJ2-3, the V gene TRBV5-1, with TRBD1 as a possible D gene (7 bases). This CDR3 has 15 amino acids. The V gene's germline CDR1 is SGHRS and CDR2 YFSETQ. V was shortened by 3 bases and J by 5 bases, with 16 bases between the two germline ends. For the CDR3, the DNA is TGCGCCAGCAGCTCCCAGGGGGGATTCGGAGATACGCAGTATTTT. Its translation: CASSSQGGFGDTQYF.

Concerning this clone: This may arise from a read error, as a much more abundant clone is one base away. The CDR3 bases are TGCGCCAGCAACCGACAGGGGGCCGGGGAGCTGTTTTTT. Its translation is CASNRQGAGELFF. The chain is built from TRBV5-1 and TRBJ2-2; 9 nucleotides agree with TRBD1. V trimming: 6 bases; J trimming: 6 bases; junction bases outside the gene matches: 3. Germline CDR1 SGHRS, CDR2 YFSETQ. This CDR3 contains 13 residues.

This clone was seen once. J is TRBJ2-1 and V is TRBV5-1, with D uncertain. The CDR3 runs 13 residues. Germline V lookup: CDR1 SGHRS, CDR2 YFSETQ. V was pared by 7 bases and J by 3 bases, with 11 bases between. CDR3 sequence: CASRTADYNEQFF. CDR3 DNA sequence: TGCGCCAGCCGAACGGCAGACTACAATGAGCAGTTCTTC.

V and J are TRBV9 and TRBJ1-6; no reliable D call. V dropped 4 bases and J dropped 3 bases, with 14 bases sitting between them. In germline, CDR1 is SGDLS, CDR2 YYNGEE. This CDR3 is 16 amino acids long. The CDR3 loop reads CASSPREAHYNSPLHF. The CDR3 DNA is TGTGCCAGCAGCCCTCGCGAGGCCCACTATAATTCACCCCTCCACTTT.

Here the CDR3 reads CAWVGGSYGYTF. In DNA, the CDR3 is TGTGCCTGGGTAGGGGGAAGCTATGGCTACACCTTC. The J gene is TRBJ1-2, the V gene TRBV30, with D tentatively TRBD1 (6 bases). The V and J ends lost 5 bases and 4 bases respectively, with 11 bases between them. CDR1 and CDR2 (germline): GTSNPN, SVGIG (reference sequence). The CDR3 extends over 12 amino acids. The complete variable domain, with remaining parts taken from reference TRBV30 and TRBJ1-2, reads SQTIHQWPATLVQPVGSPLSLECTVEGTSNPNLYWYRQAAGRGLQLLFYSVGIGQISSEVPQNLSASRPQDRQFILSSKKLLLSDSGFYLCAWVGGSYGYTFGSGTRLTVV.

This rearrangement joins TRBV5-1 to TRBJ1-4, with a weak D call TRBD1 (5 bases). The CDR3 is 15 amino acids. Trimming pared 0 bases from V and 3 bases from J, leaving 9 bases between. Germline V gene sequence: CDR1 SGHRS, CDR2 YFSETQ. In nucleotides, the CDR3 is TGCGCCAGCAGCTTGGAGGGGTACCCTAATGAAAAACTGTTTTTT. Its protein is CASSLEGYPNEKLFF. The full variable domain, rest sourced from reference TRBV5-1 and TRBJ1-4, is KAGVTQTPRYLIKTRGQQVTLSCSPISGHRSVSWYQQTPGQGLQFLFEYFSETQRNKGNFPGRFSGRQFSNSRSEMNVSTLELGDSALYLCASSLEGYPNEKLFFGSGTQLSVL.

This clone was observed many times. This chain links TRBV28 with TRBJ1-5; the match to TRBD1 covers 8 bases. The V segment lost 6 bases and the J segment 3 bases; nucleotides outside the gene matches: 7. The CDR3 has 15 amino acids. Germline V gene sequence: CDR1 MDHEN, CDR2 SYDVKM. The CDR3 region is CASRGQAGYNQPQHF. DNA for the CDR3: TGTGCCAGCAGGGGACAGGCGGGTTACAATCAGCCCCAGCATTTT.

This clone turned up a few times. The V and J genes are TRBV28 and TRBJ1-5; unclear D gene. Germline assignment: CDR1 MDHEN and CDR2 SYDVKM. The V end lost 7 bases, the J end lost 2 bases, and 9 bases lay between the germline ends. The CDR3 loop spans 13 amino acids. The CDR3 nucleotides read TGTGCCAGCAAGGTAGGCGGCAATCAGCCCCAGCATTTT. This translates into CASKVGGNQPQHF.

This CDR3 is CASSYGGVAFF. The DNA for the CDR3 is TGTGCCAGCAGCTATGGGGGGGTTGCGTTCTTC. This sequence joins TRBV5-8 and TRBJ2-1; 7 bases are a match to TRBD2. Germline-derived CDR1 and CDR2 are SGHTS and YDEGEE. V was clipped by 3 bases and J by 15 bases; unmatched bases: 6. CDR3 length equals 11 residues.